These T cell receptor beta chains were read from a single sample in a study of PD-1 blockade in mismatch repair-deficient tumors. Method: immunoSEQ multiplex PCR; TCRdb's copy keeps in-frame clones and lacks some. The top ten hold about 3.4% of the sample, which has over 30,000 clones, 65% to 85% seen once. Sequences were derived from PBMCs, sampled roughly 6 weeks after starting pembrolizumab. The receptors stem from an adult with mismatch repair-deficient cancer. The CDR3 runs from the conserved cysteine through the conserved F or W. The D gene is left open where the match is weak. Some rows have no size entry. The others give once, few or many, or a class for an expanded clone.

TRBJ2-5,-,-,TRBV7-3,TGTGCCAGCAGCTTAGGGGCAGTGGAGACCCAGTACTTC,CASSLGAVETQYF
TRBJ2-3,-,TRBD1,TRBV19,TGTGCCAGTAGCCCCCGGACAGGGACCACAGATACGCAGTATTTT,CASSPRTGTTDTQYF
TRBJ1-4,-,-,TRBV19,TGTGCCAGTAGTCTTCAGTCAACTAATGAAAAACTGTTTTTT,CASSLQSTNEKLFF
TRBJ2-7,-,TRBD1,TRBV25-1,TGTGCCAGCAGGGCCGGGACAGGGGTGGAGTACGAGCAGTACTTC,CASRAGTGVEYEQYF
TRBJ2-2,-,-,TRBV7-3,TGTGCCAGCAGCTTAATGGGCAGGTCGAACACCGGGGAGCTGTTTTTT,CASSLMGRSNTGELFF
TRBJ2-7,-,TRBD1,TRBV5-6,TGTGCCAGCAGCTTGGGAGCCGGGACAGGGGGCTACGAGCAGTACTTC,CASSLGAGTGGYEQYF
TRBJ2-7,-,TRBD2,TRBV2,TGTGCCAGCGTACCGGGACTAGCGTTGAGCTCCTACGAGCAGTACTTC,CASVPGLALSSYEQYF
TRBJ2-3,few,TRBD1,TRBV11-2,TGTGCCAGCAGCTTACGGGGACAGGGGGCCGGGGATACGCAGTATTTT,CASSLRGQGAGDTQYF
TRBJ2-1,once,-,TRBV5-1,TGCGCCAGCAGCTTGGTTCAGGGTAGGAATGAGCAGTTCTTC,CASSLVQGRNEQFF
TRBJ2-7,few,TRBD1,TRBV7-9,TGTGCCAGCAGCCCAGGGATAGGGGGCATGTACGAGCAGTACTTC,CASSPGIGGMYEQYF
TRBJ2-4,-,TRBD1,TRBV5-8,TGTGCCAGCAGCCACGGACAGGGGCCGTCCCTAGCCAAAAACATTCAGTACTTC,CASSHGQGPSLAKNIQYF
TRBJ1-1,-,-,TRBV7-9,TGTGCCAGCAGTAAAAGTAGACATCCATGGGCTTTCTTT,CASSKSRHPWAFF
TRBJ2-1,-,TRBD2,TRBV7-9,TGTGCCAGCAGCTTAGGACTAGCGGGTAGCCTGGATGAGCAGTTCTTC,CASSLGLAGSLDEQFF
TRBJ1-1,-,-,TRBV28,TGTGCCAGCAGTTTATCAGGCAGGCCGAACACTGAAGCTTTCTTT,CASSLSGRPNTEAFF
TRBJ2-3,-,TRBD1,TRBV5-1,TGCGCCAGCAGGGGCGAGACAGGGTGGGGCACAGATACGCAGTATTTT,CASRGETGWGTDTQYF
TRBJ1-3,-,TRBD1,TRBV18,TGTGCCAGCTCACCTCAGGACAGGGTCTCTGGAAACACCATATATTTT,CASSPQDRVSGNTIYF
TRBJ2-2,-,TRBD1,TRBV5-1,TGCGCCAGCAGCTTGGACAGGGGTGGGACCGGGGAGCTGTTTTTT,CASSLDRGGTGELFF
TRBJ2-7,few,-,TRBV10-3,TGTGCCATCAGGGGACAAAGCTCCTACGAGCAGTACTTC,CAIRGQSSYEQYF
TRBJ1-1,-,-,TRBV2,TGTGCCAGCAGTGAGGGACACCTGAGCACTGAAGCTTTCTTT,CASSEGHLSTEAFF
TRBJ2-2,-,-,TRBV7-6,TGTGCCAGCAGCTTAGCGCTCAGCACGGGGTCGGCCGGGGAGCTGTTTTTT,CASSLALSTGSAGELFF
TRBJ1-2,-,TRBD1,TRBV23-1,TGCGCCAGCAGTCAATCGGGACAGTTATATGGCTACACCTTC,CASSQSGQLYGYTF
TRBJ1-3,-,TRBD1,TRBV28,TGTGCCAGCAGCCCAGGGGGCGCGGTAAACACCATATATTTT,CASSPGGAVNTIYF
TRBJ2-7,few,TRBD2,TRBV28,TGTGCCAGCAGCCCTCACGGCGGCCTAGCGGGTCGAGAGCAGTACTTC,CASSPHGGLAGREQYF
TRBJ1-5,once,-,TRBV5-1,TGCGCCAGCAGCTTGGCCGACAGGAATCAGCCCCAGCATTTT,CASSLADRNQPQHF
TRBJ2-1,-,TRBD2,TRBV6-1,TGTGCCAGCAGTGAAGTAATAGGAAGCGGGGGACGCGGTGAGCAGTTCTTC,CASSEVIGSGGRGEQFF
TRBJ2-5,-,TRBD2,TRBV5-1,TGCGCCAGCAGCTTGGTGGGGACTAGCGGGACCAAAGAGACCCAGTACTTC,CASSLVGTSGTKETQYF
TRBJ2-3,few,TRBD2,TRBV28,TGTGCCAGCAGTTCCGTAGCGGGGTTCACAGATACGCAGTATTTT,CASSSVAGFTDTQYF
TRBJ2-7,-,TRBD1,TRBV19,TGTGCCAGTAGTTCCCGGGACAGGTCCTACGAGCAGTACTTC,CASSSRDRSYEQYF
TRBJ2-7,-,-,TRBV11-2,TGTGCCAGCAGCTTAGAGAGGACAGCCCAATACGAGCAGTACTTC,CASSLERTAQYEQYF
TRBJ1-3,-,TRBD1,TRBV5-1,TGCGCCAGCAGCACGACAGGGGCCGGAAACACCATATATTTT,CASSTTGAGNTIYF
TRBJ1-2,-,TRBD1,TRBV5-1,TGCGCCAGCAGCCCCAACCCGGGACAGGGGAACTATGGCTACACCTTC,CASSPNPGQGNYGYTF
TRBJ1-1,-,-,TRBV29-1,TGCAGTAGTACGGGAGTAGACACTGAAGCTTTCTTT,CSSTGVDTEAFF
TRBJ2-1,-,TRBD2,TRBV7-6,TGTGCCAGCAGCCCAATAGCGGGAGTCTCGGGGAATGAGCAGTTCTTC,CASSPIAGVSGNEQFF
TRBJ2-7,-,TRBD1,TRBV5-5,TGTGCCAGCAGCTTGGCCGGGACAGGGTACGAGCAGTACTTC,CASSLAGTGYEQYF
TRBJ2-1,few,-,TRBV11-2,TGTGCCAGCAGCTTAGTGCCCCAGGGGAAGAGATACAATGAGCAGTTCTTC,CASSLVPQGKRYNEQFF
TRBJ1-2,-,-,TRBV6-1,TGTGCCAGCAGTAGGGTGACAGCTAACTATGGCTACACCTTC,CASSRVTANYGYTF
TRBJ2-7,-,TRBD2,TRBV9,TGTGCCAGCAGCGTAATGGGAGGGCCTTCCTACGAGCAGTACTTC,CASSVMGGPSYEQYF
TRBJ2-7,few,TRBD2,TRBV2,TGTGCCAGCACGCGACTAGCGGTTTCCTACGAGCAGTACTTC,CASTRLAVSYEQYF
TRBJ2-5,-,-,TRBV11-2,TGTGCCAGCAGCCCGATTCGGGGCCAAGAGACCCAGTACTTC,CASSPIRGQETQYF
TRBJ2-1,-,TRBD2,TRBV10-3,TGTGCCATCAAAAGCGGGGGGAAGAGTCGGAATGAGCAGTTCTTC,CAIKSGGKSRNEQFF
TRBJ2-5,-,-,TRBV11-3,TGTGCCAGCAGCTTAGCCGGGATGGGGACCCAGTACTTC,CASSLAGMGTQYF
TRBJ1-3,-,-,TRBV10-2,TGCGCCAGCAGTGATCAGGGTTTTGGAAACACCATATATTTT,CASSDQGFGNTIYF
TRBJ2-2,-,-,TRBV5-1,TGCGCCAGCAGCTTGGGACAGATAAACACCGGGGAGCTGTTTTTT,CASSLGQINTGELFF
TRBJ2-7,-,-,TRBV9,TGTGCCAGCAGCGGCCCCCTTGGTGGAGGGCGCGAGCAGTACTTC,CASSGPLGGGREQYF
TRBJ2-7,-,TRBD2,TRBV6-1,TGTGCCAGCAGTGAACGGGGGGGGTTCTACGAGCAGTACTTC,CASSERGGFYEQYF
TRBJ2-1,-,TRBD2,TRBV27,TGTGCCAGCAGTTTATTGGGAGGGGACAATGAGCAGTTCTTC,CASSLLGGDNEQFF
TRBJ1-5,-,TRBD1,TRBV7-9,TGTGCCAGCAGCTCAGTCCCGGGACAGGGTGAGGTCAATCAGCCCCAGCATTTT,CASSSVPGQGEVNQPQHF